This TCR beta chain was identified in a study of T cell responses to AZD1222 COVID-19 vaccine. Study-level points and caveats: Repertoires in all cases were sampled only once the peak T cell response had passed. Only 5 or 6 people who got AZD1222 tested seropositive at baseline. Regions 160-218 and 743-854 held dominance among vaccine-associated CD4 TCRs, which spanned spike.

Using immunoSEQ multiplex PCR, the repertoire was profiled, and TCRdb retains in-frame clones only, with some absent. The table records about 100,000 clones, roughly nine tenths of them present only once. The CDR3 covers 19 residues. The germline gives CDR1 SGHDT, CDR2 YYEEEE. With 2 bases clipped from V and 0 bases from J, the junction kept 14 bases outside the gene matches. Regarding this clone: What it binds is not known.

The clonotype was recovered from an adult who received the AZD1222 COVID-19 vaccine. The rearrangement joins TRBV5-6 to TRBJ1-3; 7 bases agree with TRBD1. The material was peripheral blood, obtained 28 days after the second AZD1222 dose. The CDR3 sequence: CASSFPQSGTASSGNTIYF. CDR3 sequence (DNA): TGTGCCAGCAGCTTCCCGCAATCCGGGACAGCGAGCTCTGGAAACACCATATATTTT.